Presented here are 2 T cell receptor beta chains from one specimen sequenced in a study of T cells in Graves' hyperthyroidism and ophthalmopathy. Researchers amplified the TCR beta CDR3 regions from RNA transcripts. The primer set for the first-round RT-PCR of the TCR CDR3 was HTBI. TCRdb reprocessed the multiplex PCR reads with MiXCR, giving one entry per CDR3 protein. The data hold around 490,000 distinct CDR3 sequences, with just under 20% observed a single time. Material for sequencing was blood. These receptors originate from a man aged 35-49 years with Graves' ophthalmopathy.

J is TRBJ1-1 and V is TRBV14; TRBD1 aligns across 8 bases. V was pared by 4 bases and J by 4 bases, with 8 bases of the junction left unmatched. Looked up from germline, CDR1 is SGHDN and CDR2 is FVKESK. There are 15 residues in the CDR3. CDR3 bases: TGTGCCAGCAGCCTGAGGACAGGGTCGGGCACTGAAGCTTTCTTT. Protein sequence: CASSLRTGSGTEAFF.

The V call is TRBV6-2 or TRBV6-3, the J call TRBJ2-7; TRBD2 might be the D (6 bases). The V gene lost 2 bases and the J gene lost 5 bases, with 16 bases spanning the gap. Per germline, CDR1 MNHEY and CDR2 SVGEGT. The CDR3 is made up of 15 amino acids. The chain's CDR3 is CASSYGDARGNEQYF. CDR3 in DNA: TGTGCCAGCAGTTACGGTGACGCCCGGGGGAACGAGCAGTACTTC.